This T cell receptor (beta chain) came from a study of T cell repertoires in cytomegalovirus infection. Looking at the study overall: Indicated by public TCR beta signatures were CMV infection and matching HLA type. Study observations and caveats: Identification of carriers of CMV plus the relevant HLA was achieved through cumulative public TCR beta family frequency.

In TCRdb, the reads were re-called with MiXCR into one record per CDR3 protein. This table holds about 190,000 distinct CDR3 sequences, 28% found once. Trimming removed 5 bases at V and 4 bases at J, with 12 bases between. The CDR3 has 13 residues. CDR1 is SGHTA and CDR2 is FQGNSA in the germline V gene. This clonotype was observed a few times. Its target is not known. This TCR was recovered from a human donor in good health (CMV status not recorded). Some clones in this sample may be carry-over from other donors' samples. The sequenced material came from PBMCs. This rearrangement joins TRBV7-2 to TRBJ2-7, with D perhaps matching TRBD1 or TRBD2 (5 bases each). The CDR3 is CASSPPGGYEQYF. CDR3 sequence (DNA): TGTGCCAGCAGCCCCCCTGGGGGATACGAGCAGTACTTC. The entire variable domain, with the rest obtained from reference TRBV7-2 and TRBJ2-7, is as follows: GAGVSQSPSNKVTEKGKDVELRCDPISGHTALYWYRQSLGQGLEFLIYFQGNSAPDKSGLPSDRFSAERTGGSVSTLTIQRTQQEDSAVYLCASSPPGGYEQYFGPGTRLTVT.